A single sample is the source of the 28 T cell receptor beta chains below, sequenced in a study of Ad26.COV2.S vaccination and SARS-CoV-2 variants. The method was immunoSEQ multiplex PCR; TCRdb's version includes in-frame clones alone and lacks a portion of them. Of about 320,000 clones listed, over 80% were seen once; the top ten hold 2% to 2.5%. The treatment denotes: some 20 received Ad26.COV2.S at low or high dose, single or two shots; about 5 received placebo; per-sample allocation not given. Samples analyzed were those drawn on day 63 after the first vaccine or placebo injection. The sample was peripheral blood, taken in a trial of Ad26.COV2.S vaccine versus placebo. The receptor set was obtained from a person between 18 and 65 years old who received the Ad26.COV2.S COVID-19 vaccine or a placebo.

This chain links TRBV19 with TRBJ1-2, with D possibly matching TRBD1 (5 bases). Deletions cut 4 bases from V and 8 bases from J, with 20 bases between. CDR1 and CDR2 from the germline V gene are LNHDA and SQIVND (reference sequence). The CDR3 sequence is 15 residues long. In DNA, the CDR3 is TGTGCCAGTAGTAATTTGGCAGGGCCCAATGGCGGCTACACCTTC. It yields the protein CASSNLAGPNGGYTF.

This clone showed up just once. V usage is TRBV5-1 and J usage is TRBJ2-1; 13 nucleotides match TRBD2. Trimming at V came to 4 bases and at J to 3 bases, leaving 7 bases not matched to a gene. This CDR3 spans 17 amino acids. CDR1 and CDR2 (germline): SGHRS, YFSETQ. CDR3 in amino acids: CASSGKRLAGGYNEQFF. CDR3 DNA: TGCGCCAGCAGCGGAAAACGACTAGCGGGAGGCTACAATGAGCAGTTCTTC.

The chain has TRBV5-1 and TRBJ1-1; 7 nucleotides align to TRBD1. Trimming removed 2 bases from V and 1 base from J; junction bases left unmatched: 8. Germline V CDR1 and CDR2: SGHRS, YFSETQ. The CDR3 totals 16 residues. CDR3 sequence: CASSLIGQVSNTEAFF. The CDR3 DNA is TGCGCCAGCAGCTTAATTGGACAGGTTTCGAACACTGAAGCTTTCTTT.

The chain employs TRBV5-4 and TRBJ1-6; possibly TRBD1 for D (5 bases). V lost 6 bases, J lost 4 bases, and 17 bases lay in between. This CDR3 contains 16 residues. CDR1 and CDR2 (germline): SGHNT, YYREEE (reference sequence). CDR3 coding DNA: TGTGCCAGCACCAATGACCGGGCAGGGTATAATTCACCCCTCCACTTT. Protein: CASTNDRAGYNSPLHF. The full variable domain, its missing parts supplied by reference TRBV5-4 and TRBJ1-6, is ETGVTQSPTHLIKTRGQQVTLRCSSQSGHNTVSWYQQALGQGPQFIFQYYREEENGRGNFPPRFSGLQFPNYSSELNVNALELDDSALYLCASTNDRAGYNSPLHFGNGTRLTVT.

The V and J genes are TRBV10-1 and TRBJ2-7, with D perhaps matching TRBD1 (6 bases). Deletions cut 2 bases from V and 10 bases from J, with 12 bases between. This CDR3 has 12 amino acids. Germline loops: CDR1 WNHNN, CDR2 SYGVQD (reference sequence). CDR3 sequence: CASSEGSGAQYF. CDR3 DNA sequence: TGCGCCAGCAGTGAGGGGTCAGGGGCCCAGTACTTC.

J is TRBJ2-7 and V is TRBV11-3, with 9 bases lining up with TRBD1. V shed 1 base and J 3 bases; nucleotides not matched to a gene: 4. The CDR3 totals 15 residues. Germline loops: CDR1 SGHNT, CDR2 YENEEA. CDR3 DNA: TGTGCCAGCAGCTTAGGGACAGGGGCGTTCTACGAGCAGTACTTC. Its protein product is CASSLGTGAFYEQYF. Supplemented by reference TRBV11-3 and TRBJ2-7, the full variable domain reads EAGVVQSPRYKIIEKKQPVAFWCNPISGHNTLYWYLQNLGQGPELLIRYENEEAVDDSQLPKDRFSAERLKGVDSTLKIQPAELGDSAVYLCASSLGTGAFYEQYFGPGTRLTVT.

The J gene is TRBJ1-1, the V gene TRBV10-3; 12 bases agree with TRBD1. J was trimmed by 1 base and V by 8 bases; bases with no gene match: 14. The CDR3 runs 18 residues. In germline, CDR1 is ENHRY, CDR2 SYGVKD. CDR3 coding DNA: TGTGCCATCGGCACCGGGACAGGGGGCCTTAATGGGAACACTGAAGCTTTCTTT. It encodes CAIGTGTGGLNGNTEAFF.

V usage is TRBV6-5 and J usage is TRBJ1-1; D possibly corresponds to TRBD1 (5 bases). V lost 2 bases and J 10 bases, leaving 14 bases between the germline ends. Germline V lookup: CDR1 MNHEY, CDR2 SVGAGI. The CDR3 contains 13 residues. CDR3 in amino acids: CASSYPGRQGAFF. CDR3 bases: TGTGCCAGCAGTTACCCAGGACGGCAGGGAGCTTTCTTT.

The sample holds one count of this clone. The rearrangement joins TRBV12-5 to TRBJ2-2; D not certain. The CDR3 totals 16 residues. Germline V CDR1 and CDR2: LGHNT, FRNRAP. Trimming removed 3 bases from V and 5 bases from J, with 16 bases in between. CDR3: CASGLGTIPGTGELFF. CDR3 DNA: TGTGCTAGTGGTTTAGGTACTATCCCCGGGACCGGGGAGCTGTTTTTT.

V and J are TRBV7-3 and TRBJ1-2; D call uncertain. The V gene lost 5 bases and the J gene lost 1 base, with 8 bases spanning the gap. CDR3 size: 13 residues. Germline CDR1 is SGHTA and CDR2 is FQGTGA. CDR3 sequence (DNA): TGTGCCAGCAGCCTCGGGGTTAACTATGGCTACACCTTC. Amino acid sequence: CASSLGVNYGYTF.

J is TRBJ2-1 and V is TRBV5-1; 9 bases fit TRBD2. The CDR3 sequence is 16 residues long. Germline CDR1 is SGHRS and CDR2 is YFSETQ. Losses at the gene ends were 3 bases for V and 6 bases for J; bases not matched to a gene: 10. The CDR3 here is CASSSIAGVKSNEQFF. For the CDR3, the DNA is TGCGCCAGCAGCTCAATAGCGGGGGTGAAATCCAATGAGCAGTTCTTC. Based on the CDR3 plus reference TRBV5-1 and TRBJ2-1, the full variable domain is KAGVTQTPRYLIKTRGQQVTLSCSPISGHRSVSWYQQTPGQGLQFLFEYFSETQRNKGNFPGRFSGRQFSNSRSEMNVSTLELGDSALYLCASSSIAGVKSNEQFFGPGTRLTVL.

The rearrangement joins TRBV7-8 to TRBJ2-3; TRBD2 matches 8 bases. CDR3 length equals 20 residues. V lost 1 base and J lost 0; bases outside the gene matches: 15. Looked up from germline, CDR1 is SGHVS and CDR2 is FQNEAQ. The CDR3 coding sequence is TGTGCCAGCAGCTTAGGGGGACTCGCGGGGGGTATTACTAGCACAGATACGCAGTATTTT. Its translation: CASSLGGLAGGITSTDTQYF.

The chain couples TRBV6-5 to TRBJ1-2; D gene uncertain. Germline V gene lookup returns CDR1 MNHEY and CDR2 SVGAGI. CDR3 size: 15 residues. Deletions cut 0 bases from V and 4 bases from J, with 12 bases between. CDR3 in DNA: TGTGCCAGCAGTTACTCAGGCCCGCTACTCTATGGCTACACCTTC. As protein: CASSYSGPLLYGYTF.

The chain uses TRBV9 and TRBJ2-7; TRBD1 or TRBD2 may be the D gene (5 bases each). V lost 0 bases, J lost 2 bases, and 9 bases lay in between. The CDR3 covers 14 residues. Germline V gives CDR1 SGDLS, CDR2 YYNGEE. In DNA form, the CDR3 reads TGTGCCAGCAGCGTAGGAGGGACCCCCTACGAGCAGTACTTC. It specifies CASSVGGTPYEQYF.

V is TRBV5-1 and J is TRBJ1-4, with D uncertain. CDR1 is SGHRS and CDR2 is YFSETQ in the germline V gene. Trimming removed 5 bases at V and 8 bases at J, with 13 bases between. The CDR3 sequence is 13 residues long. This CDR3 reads CASRTYSGEKLFF. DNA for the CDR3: TGCGCCAGCAGAACGTACTCGGGGGAAAAACTGTTTTTT.

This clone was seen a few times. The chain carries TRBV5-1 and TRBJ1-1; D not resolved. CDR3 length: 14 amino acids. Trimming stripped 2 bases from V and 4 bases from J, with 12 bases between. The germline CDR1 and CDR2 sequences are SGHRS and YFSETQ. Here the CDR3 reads CASSFAGAGTEAFF. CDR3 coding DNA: TGCGCCAGCAGCTTTGCGGGAGCCGGCACTGAAGCTTTCTTT. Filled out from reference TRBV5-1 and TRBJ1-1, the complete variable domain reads KAGVTQTPRYLIKTRGQQVTLSCSPISGHRSVSWYQQTPGQGLQFLFEYFSETQRNKGNFPGRFSGRQFSNSRSEMNVSTLELGDSALYLCASSFAGAGTEAFFGQGTRLTVV.

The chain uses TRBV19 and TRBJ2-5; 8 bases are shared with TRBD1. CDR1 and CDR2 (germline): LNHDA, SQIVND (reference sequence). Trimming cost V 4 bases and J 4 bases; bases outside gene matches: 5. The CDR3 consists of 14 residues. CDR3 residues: CASSTTGVGETQYF. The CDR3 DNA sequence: TGTGCCAGTAGTACGACAGGGGTAGGAGAGACCCAGTACTTC.

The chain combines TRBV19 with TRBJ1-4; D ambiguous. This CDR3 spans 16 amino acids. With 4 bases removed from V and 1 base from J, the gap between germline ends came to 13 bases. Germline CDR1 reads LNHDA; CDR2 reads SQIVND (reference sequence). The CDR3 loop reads CASSNLPGRTNEKLFF. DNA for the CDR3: TGTGCCAGTAGTAACCTCCCGGGTCGAACTAATGAAAAACTGTTTTTT.

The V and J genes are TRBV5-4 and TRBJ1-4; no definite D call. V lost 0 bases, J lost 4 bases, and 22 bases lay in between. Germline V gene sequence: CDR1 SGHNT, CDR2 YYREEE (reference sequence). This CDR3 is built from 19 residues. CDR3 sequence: CASSLGPERRRGGNEKLFF. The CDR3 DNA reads TGTGCCAGCAGCTTGGGCCCTGAGAGGAGGCGGGGTGGTAATGAAAAACTGTTTTTT.

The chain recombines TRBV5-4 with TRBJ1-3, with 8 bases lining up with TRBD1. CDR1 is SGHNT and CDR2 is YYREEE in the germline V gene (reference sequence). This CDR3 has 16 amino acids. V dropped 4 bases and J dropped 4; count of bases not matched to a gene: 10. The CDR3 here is CASSPGQGRDGNTIYF. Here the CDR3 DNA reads TGTGCCAGCAGCCCAGGACAGGGAAGAGACGGAAACACCATATATTTT.

This CDR3 reads CASSRASGGTTDTQYF. Written as DNA, the CDR3 is TGTGCCAGCAGCAGGGCTAGCGGGGGAACCACAGATACGCAGTATTTT. V gene TRBV7-9 combines with J gene TRBJ2-3; 10 positions agree with TRBD2. The CDR3 contains 16 residues. V lost 5 bases and J lost 2; bases outside the gene matches: 7. Germline lookup yields CDR1 SEHNR and CDR2 FQNEAQ (reference sequence). Full variable domain (outside the CDR3, taken from reference TRBV7-9 and TRBJ2-3): DTGVSQNPRHKITKRGQNVTFRCDPISEHNRLYWYRQTLGQGPEFLTYFQNEAQLEKSRLLSDRFSAERPKGSFSTLEIQRTEQGDSAMYLCASSRASGGTTDTQYFGPGTRLTVL.

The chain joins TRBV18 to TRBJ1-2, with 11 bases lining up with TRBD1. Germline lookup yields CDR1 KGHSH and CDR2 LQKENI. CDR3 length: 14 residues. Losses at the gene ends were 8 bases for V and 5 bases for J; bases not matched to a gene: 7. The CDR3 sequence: CASTGTGGEYGYTF. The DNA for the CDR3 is TGTGCCAGCACCGGGACAGGGGGAGAGTATGGCTACACCTTC.

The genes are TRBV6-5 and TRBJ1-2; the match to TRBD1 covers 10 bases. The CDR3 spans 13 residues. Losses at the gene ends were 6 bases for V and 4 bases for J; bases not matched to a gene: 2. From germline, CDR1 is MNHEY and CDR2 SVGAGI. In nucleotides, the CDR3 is TGTGCCAGCAGCCGACAGGGGGCCTATGGCTACACCTTC. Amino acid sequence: CASSRQGAYGYTF.

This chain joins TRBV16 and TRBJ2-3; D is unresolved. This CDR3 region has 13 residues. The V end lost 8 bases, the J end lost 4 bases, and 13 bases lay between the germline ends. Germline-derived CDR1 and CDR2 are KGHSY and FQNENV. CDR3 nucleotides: TGTGCCAGCGCTACCGGCAGGTCAGATACGCAGTATTTT. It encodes CASATGRSDTQYF.

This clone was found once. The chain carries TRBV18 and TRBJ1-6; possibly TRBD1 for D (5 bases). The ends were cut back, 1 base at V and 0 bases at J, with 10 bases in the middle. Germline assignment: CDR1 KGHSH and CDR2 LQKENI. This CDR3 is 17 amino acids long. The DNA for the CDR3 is TGTGCCAGCTCACCACGCATGAGGGGCTCCTATAATTCACCCCTCCACTTT. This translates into CASSPRMRGSYNSPLHF.

CDR3 nucleotides: TGTGCCAGCAGCCCCCCGGGACAGGGTGGTGAAAAACTGTTTTTT. This gives the protein CASSPPGQGGEKLFF. The chain is built from TRBV7-9 and TRBJ1-4, with 9 nucleotides matching TRBD1. The ends lost 5 bases at V and 7 bases at J; junction bases unmatched: 8. CDR3 length: 15 residues. CDR1 is SEHNR, CDR2 FQNEAQ, per germline (reference sequence).

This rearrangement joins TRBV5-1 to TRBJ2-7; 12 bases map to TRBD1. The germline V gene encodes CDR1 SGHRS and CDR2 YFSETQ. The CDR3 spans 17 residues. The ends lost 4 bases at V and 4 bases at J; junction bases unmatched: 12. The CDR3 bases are TGCGCCAGCAGCGGACGTAAGGCGGGACAGGGGGCTTACGAGCAGTACTTC. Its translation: CASSGRKAGQGAYEQYF.

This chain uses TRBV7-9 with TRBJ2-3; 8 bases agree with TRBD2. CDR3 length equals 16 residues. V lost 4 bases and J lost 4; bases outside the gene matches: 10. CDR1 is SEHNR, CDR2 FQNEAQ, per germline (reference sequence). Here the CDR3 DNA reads TGTGCCAGCAGCTCGACTAGCGCCCTATTGCCAGATACGCAGTATTTT. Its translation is CASSSTSALLPDTQYF.